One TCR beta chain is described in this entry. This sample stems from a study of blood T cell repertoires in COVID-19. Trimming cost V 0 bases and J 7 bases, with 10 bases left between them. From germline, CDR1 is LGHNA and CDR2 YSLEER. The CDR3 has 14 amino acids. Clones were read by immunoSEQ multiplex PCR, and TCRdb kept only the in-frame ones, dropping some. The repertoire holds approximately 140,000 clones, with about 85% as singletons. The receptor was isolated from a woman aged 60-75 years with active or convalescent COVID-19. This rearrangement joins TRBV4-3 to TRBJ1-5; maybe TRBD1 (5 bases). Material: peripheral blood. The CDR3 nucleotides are TGCGCCAGCAGCCAAGATAACCAGGGACAGCCCCAGCATTTT. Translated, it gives CASSQDNQGQPQHF.